The sample holds one count of the clone carrying this T cell receptor beta chain. Its antigen is unidentified. All trial patients relapsed after autologous stem cell transplantation. Magnetic negative selection isolated CD8+ T cells from thawed PBMCs. The study recorded best responses of complete response, partial response or progressive disease. The sample belongs to a study of PD-1 blockade in classical Hodgkin lymphoma. Profiling relied on immunoSEQ multiplex PCR, and the TCRdb table lists in-frame clones only, not all of them. Of about 8,200 clones in the sample, 70% to 90% were seen once. Broader study findings: Patients newly diagnosed and complete responders had comparable baseline diversity.

This specimen consisted of CD8+ T cells from blood, obtained at baseline. The sequence was collected from a human donor with classical Hodgkin lymphoma.

The CDR3 bases are TGTGCCATCAGAGGACAGGGATATGACGAGCAGTACTTC. Amino acids: CAIRGQGYDEQYF. The V gene is TRBV10-3, the J gene TRBJ2-7; 8 nucleotides align to TRBD1. Germline lookup yields CDR1 ENHRY and CDR2 SYGVKD. CDR3 length: 13 residues. V gave up 6 bases and J gave up 5 bases; unmatched junction bases: 6.